This TCR beta chain was identified in a study of blood T cell repertoires in COVID-19. Overall study: T cells, B-cell-depleted T cells, or PBMCs provided the cDNA or gDNA that served as material.

CDR3 length equals 15 residues. V was clipped by 2 bases and J by 4 bases, with 17 bases between them. From germline, CDR1 is GTSNPN and CDR2 SVGIG (reference sequence). Some clones are missing from TCRdb's copy, which holds only in-frame ones; the method was immunoSEQ multiplex PCR. The table lists 30,000 to 40,000 clones, 88% of them singletons. The V call is TRBV30, the J call TRBJ2-5; a possible D gene is TRBD2 (6 bases). This TCR came from a woman aged 70-85 years with active COVID-19. The sample was peripheral blood. The CDR3 protein is CAWSSPGEAPETQYF. The CDR3 DNA reads TGTGCCTGGAGTTCCCCGGGGGAGGCACCAGAGACCCAGTACTTC.